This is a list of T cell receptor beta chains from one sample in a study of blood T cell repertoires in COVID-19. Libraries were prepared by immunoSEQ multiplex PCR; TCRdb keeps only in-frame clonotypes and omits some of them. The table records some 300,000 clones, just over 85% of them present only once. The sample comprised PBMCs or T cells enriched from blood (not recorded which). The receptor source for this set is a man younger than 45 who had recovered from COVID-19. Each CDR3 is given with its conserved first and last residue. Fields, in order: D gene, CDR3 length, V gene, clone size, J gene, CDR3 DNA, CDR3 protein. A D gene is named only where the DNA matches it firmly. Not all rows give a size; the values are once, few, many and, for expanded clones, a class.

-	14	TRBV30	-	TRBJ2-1	TGTGCCTGGATCCGGGATGATAACAACAATGAGCAGTTCTTC	CAWIRDDNNNEQFF
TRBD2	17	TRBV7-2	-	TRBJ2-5	TGTGCCAGCAGCTCACTCGCCGGGGGGTTAGGGCAAGAGACCCAGTACTTC	CASSSLAGGLGQETQYF
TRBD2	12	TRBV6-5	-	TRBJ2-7	TGTGCCAGCACCTCCGGACTAGCCGAGCAGTACTTC	CASTSGLAEQYF
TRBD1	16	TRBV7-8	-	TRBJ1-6	TGTGCCAGCAGCTTAGCCGGACAGGGCAGGAGTTCACCCCTCCACTTT	CASSLAGQGRSSPLHF
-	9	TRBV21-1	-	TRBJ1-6	TGTGTCACGAGATCACCCCTCCACTTT	CVTRSPLHF
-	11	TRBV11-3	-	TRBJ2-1	TGTGCCAGCAGCTCTCAGGGGAAGCAGTTCTTC	CASSSQGKQFF
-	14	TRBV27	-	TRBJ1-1	TGTGCCAGCAGTCTGAGACAGGCCAACACTGAAGCTTTCTTT	CASSLRQANTEAFF
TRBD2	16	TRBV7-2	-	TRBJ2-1	TGTGCCAGCAGCTTTTGGTCGAGCGGGAGGATCAATGAGCAGTTCTTC	CASSFWSSGRINEQFF
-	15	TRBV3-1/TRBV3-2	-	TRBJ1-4	TGTGCCAGCAGCCGAACTAGGACTGTAGGGGAAAAACTGTTTTTT	CASSRTRTVGEKLFF
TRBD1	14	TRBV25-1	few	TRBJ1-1	TGTGCCAGCAGTCCGGGACAGGGGGCCACTGAAGCTTTCTTT	CASSPGQGATEAFF
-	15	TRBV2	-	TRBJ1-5	TGTGCCAGCAGACCGACGGCAATGGGAGGCCAGCCCCAGCATTTT	CASRPTAMGGQPQHF
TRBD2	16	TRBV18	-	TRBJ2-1	TGTGCCAGCTCACCCTCCTGGTTAGCGGGAGAATACGAGCAGTTCTTC	CASSPSWLAGEYEQFF
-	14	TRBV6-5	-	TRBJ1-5	TGTGCCAGCAGTTATCAGGGGTCGAATCAGCCCCAGCATTTT	CASSYQGSNQPQHF
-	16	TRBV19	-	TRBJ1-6	TGTGCCAGTAGTATAGTCGGGAAGTCTGCGAGTTCACCCCTCCACTTT	CASSIVGKSASSPLHF
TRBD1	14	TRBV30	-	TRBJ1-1	TGTGCCTGGAGTAGACAGGGGGTAGGAACTGAAGCTTTCTTT	CAWSRQGVGTEAFF
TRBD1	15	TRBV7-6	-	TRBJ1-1	TGTGCCAGCAGTCGAGGACAGGGGGGAGGCACTGAAGCTTTCTTT	CASSRGQGGGTEAFF
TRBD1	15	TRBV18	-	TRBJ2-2	TGTGCCAGCTCACAAGGGACAGGGTTCACCGGGGAGCTGTTTTTT	CASSQGTGFTGELFF
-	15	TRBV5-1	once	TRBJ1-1	TGCGCCAGCAGCTTGGTGGCAGGGATTAGCACTGAAGCTTTCTTT	CASSLVAGISTEAFF
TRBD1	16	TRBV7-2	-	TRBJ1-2	TGTGCCAGCAGCTTAGCGGCACAGGGGGCCAGCTATGGCTACACCTTC	CASSLAAQGASYGYTF
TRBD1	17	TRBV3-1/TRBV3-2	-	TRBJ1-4	TGTGCCAGCAGCCAGCGGGTTTTCCACAGGGGAGGTGAAAAACTGTTTTTT	CASSQRVFHRGGEKLFF
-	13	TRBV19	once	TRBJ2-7	TGTGCCAGTCATTTCGCGGGACGGCCCGAGCAGTACTTC	CASHFAGRPEQYF